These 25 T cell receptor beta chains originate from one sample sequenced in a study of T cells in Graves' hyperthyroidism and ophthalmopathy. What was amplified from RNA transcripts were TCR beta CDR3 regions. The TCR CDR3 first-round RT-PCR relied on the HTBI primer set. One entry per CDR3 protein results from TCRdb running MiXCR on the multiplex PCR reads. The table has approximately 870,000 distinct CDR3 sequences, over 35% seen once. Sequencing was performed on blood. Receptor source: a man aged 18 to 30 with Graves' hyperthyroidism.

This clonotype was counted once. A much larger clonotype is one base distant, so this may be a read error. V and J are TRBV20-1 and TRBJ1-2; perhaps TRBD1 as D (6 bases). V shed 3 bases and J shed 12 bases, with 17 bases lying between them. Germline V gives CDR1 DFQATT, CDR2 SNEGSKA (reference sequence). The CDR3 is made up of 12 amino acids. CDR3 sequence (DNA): TGCAGTGCTAGGGGGACCTTCGGGGGCCACACCTTC. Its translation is CSARGTFGGHTF.

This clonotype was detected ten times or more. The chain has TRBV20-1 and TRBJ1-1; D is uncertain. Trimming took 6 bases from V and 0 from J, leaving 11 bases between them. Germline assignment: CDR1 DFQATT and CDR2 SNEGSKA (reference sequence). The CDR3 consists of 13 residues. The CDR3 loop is CSAPVSMNTEAFF. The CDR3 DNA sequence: TGCAGTGCCCCTGTGAGCATGAACACTGAAGCTTTCTTT.

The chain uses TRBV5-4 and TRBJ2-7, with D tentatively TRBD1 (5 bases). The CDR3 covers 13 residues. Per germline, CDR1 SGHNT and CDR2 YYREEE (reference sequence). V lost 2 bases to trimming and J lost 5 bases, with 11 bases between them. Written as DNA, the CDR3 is TGTGCCAGCAGCTTTACCAGGGAACACGAGCAGTACTTC. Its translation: CASSFTREHEQYF.

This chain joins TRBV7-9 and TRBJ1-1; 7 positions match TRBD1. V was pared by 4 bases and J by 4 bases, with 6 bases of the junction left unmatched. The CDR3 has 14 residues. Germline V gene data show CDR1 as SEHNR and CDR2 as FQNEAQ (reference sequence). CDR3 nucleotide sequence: TGTGCCAGCAGCTCTGGACAGGCGCGCACTGAAGCTTTCTTT. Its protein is CASSSGQARTEAFF.

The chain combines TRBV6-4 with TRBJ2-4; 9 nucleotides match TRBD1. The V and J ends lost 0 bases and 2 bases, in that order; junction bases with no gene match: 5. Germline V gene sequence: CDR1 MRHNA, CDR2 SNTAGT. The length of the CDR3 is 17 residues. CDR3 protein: CASSDSGTGRTKNIQYF. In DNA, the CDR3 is TGTGCCAGCAGTGACTCCGGGACAGGGAGGACCAAAAACATTCAGTACTTC.

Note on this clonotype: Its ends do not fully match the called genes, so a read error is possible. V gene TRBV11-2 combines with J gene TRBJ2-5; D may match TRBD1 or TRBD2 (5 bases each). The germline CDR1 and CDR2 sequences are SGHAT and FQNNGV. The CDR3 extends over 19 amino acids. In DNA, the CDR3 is TGCGCCAGCAGCCTACTCCAAGTTAACCGGGACCCCCTCCAAGAGACCCAGTACTTC. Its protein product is CASSLLQVNRDPLQETQYF.

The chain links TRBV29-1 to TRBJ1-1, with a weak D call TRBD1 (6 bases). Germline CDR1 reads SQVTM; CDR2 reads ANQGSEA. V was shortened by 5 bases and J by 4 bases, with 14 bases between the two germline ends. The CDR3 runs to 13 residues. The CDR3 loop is CSVLRGERTEAFF. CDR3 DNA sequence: TGCAGCGTTCTGAGGGGGGAACGCACTGAAGCTTTCTTT.

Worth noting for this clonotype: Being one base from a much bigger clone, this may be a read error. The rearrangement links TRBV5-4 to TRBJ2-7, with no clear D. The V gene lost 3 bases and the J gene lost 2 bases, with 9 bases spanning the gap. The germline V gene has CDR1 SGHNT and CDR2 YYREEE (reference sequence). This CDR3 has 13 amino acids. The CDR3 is CASSSDKTYEQYF. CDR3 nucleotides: TGTGCCAGCAGCTCCGACAAGACCTACGAGCAGTACTTC.

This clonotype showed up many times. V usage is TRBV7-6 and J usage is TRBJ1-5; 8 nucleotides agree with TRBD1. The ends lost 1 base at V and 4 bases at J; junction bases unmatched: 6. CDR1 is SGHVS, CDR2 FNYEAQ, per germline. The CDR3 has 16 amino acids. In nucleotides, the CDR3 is TGTGCCAGCAGCTTAGATGCGGACAGGGTGAATCAGCCCCAGCATTTT. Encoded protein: CASSLDADRVNQPQHF.

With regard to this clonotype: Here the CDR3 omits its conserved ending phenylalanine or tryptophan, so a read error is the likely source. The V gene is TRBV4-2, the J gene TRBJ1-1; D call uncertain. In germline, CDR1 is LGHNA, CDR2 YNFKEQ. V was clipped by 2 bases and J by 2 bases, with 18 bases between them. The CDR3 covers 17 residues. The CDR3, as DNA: TGTGCCAGCAGCCAAATTCCCCTCGGGCTGTCAAACACTGAAGCTTTCTCT. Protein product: CASSQIPLGLSNTEAFS.

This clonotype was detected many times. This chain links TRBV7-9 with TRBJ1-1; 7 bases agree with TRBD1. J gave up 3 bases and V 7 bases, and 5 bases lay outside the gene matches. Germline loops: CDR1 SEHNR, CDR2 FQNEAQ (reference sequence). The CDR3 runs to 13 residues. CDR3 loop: CASIETGYTEAFF. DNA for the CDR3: TGTGCCAGCATTGAGACAGGGTACACTGAAGCTTTCTTT.

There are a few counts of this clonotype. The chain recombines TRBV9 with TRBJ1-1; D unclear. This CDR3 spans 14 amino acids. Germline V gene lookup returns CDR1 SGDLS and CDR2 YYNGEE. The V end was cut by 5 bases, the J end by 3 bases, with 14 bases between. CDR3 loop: CASSLSWAYTEAFF. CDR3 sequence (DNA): TGTGCCAGCAGTTTATCGTGGGCTTACACTGAAGCTTTCTTT.

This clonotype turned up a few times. CDR3 loop: CASSTRQGARYGYTF. The CDR3 bases are TGCGCCAGCAGCACCCGACAGGGGGCTCGGTATGGCTACACCTTC. The chain employs TRBV5-1 and TRBJ1-2, with TRBD1 identical over 10 bases. The germline gives CDR1 SGHRS, CDR2 YFSETQ. After removal of 4 bases from V and 5 bases from J, the junction contained 8 bases not matched to a gene. The CDR3 covers 15 residues.

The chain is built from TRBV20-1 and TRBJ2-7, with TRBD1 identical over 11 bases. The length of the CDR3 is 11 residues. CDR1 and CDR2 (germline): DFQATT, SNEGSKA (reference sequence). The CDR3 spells CRGTGGHEQYF. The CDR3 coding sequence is TGCAGAGGGACAGGGGGACACGAGCAGTACTTC.

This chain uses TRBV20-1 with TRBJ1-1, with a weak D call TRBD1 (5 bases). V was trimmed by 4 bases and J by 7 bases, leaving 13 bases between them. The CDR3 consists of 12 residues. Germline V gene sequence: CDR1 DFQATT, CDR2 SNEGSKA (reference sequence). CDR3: CSAKGGAGEAFF. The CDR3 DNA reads TGCAGTGCTAAGGGCGGGGCGGGTGAAGCTTTCTTT.

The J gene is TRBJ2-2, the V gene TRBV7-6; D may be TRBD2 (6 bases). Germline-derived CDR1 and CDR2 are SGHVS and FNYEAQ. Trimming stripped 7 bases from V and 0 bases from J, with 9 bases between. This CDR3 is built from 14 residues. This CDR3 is CASIGTSNTGELFF. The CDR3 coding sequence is TGTGCCAGCATTGGGACTTCGAACACCGGGGAGCTGTTTTTT.

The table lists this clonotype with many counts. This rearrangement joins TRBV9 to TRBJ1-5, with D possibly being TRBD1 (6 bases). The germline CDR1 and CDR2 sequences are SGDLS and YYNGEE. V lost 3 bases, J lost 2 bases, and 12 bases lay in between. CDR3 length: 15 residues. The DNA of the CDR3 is TGTGCCAGCAGCGAACAGGGTGTGGGCAATCAGCCCCAGCATTTT. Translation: CASSEQGVGNQPQHF.

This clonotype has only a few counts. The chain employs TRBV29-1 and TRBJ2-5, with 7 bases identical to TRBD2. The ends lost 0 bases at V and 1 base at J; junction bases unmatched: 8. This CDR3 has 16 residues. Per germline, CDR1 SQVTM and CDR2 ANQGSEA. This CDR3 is CSVEEWGGVAQETQYF. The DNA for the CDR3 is TGCAGCGTTGAAGAGTGGGGAGGGGTGGCCCAAGAGACCCAGTACTTC. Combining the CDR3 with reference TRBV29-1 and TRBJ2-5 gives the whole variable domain SAVISQKPSRDICQRGTSLTIQCQVDSQVTMMFWYRQQPGQSLTLIATANQGSEATYESGFVIDKFPISRPNLTFSTLTVSNMSPEDSSIYLCSVEEWGGVAQETQYFGPGTRLLVL.

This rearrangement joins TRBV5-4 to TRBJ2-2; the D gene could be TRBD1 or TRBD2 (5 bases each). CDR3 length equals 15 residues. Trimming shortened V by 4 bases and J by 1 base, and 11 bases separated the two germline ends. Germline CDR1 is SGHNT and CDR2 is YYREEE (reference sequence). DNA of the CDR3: TGTGCCAGCAGCACCCCGGGACGGAACACCGGGGAGCTGTTTTTT. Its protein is CASSTPGRNTGELFF.

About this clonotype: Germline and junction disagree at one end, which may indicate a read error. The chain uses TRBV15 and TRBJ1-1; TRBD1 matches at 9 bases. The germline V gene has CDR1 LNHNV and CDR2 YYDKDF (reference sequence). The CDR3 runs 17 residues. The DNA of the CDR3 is TGTGCCGCCAGCCACCCGGGACAGGGAAGGAAAAACACTGAAGCTTTCTTT. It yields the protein CAASHPGQGRKNTEAFF.

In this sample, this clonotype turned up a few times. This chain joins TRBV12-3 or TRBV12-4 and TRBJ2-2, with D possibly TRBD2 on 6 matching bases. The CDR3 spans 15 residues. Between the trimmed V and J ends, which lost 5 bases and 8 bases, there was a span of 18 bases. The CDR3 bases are TGTGCCAGCAGTGGAACCGGGACTTCGAGGGGGGAGCTGTTTTTT. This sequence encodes CASSGTGTSRGELFF.

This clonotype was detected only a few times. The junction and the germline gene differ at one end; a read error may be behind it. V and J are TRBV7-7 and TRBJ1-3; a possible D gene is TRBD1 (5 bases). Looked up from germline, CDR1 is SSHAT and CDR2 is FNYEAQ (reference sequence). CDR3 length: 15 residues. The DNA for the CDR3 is TGTGCTAGCAGCCGAAGATGGGGGTTCGGAAACACCATATATTTT. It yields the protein CASSRRWGFGNTIYF.

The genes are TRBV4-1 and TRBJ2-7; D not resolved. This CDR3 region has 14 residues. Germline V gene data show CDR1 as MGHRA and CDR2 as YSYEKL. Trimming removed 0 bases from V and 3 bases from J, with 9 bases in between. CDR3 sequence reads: CASSQDPDNYEQYF. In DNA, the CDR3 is TGCGCCAGCAGCCAAGACCCTGACAACTACGAGCAGTACTTC.

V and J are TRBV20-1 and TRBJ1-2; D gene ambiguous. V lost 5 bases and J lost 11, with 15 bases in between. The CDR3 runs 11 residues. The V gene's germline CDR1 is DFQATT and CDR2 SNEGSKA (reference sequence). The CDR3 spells CSAYSGSGYTF. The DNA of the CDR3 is TGCAGTGCTTATAGCGGGAGTGGATACACCTTC.

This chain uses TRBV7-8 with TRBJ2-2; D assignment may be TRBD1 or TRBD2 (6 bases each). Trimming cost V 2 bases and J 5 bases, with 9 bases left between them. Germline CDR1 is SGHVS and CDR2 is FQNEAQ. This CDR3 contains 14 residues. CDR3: CASSLTGTTGELFF. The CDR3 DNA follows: TGTGCCAGCAGCTTAACAGGGACTACCGGGGAGCTGTTTTTT.